A selection of T cell receptor beta chains follows, all from one sample in a study of regulatory T cells in long-lasting Graves disease. TCRdb re-analysed the multiplex PCR reads in MiXCR, keeping a single row per CDR3 protein. The sample holds about 540,000 distinct CDR3 sequences, around an eighth seen once. The same sample was also used in a study of T cells in Graves' hyperthyroidism and ophthalmopathy.

The specimen was peripheral blood mononuclear cells (PBMCs), collected at new diagnosis, from a patient treated with antithyroid drugs. The source is a man aged 25 to 45 with Graves disease. Both conserved end residues are part of each CDR3.

V gene: TRBV7-2; J gene: TRBJ2-7; CDR3 protein: CASSFQAGDGEQYF
V gene: TRBV24-1; J gene: TRBJ2-7; CDR3 protein: CATSDLKGGSSYEQYF
V gene: TRBV12-3/TRBV12-4; J gene: TRBJ2-3; CDR3 protein: CASYQQTATGTDTQYF
V gene: TRBV7-9; J gene: TRBJ1-5; CDR3 protein: CASSYGWASDQPQHF
V gene: TRBV2; J gene: TRBJ2-7; CDR3 protein: CASRRSGGLDHEQYF
V gene: TRBV10-3; J gene: TRBJ2-1; CDR3 protein: CAISDKGGEQFF
V gene: TRBV3-1; J gene: TRBJ2-5; CDR3 protein: CASSQEGPSETQYF
V gene: TRBV11-2; J gene: TRBJ1-1; CDR3 protein: CASSFGTYTEAFF
V gene: TRBV2; J gene: TRBJ2-3; CDR3 protein: CASRGPSGRNTDTQYF
V gene: TRBV9; J gene: TRBJ1-1; CDR3 protein: CASSVATGSTEAFF
V gene: TRBV6-5; J gene: TRBJ1-2; CDR3 protein: CASSYDRRPNYGYTF
V gene: TRBV13; J gene: TRBJ2-5; CDR3 protein: CASSLGAGVDETQYF
V gene: TRBV7-2; J gene: TRBJ2-2; CDR3 protein: CASSLAARANTGELFF
V gene: TRBV5-4; J gene: TRBJ2-1; CDR3 protein: CASSPLQGSYNEQFF
V gene: TRBV27; J gene: TRBJ1-2; CDR3 protein: CASFGRGRTAVNYGYTF
V gene: TRBV6-2/TRBV6-3; J gene: TRBJ1-6; CDR3 protein: CTSSYGGNSPLHF
V gene: TRBV27; J gene: TRBJ2-7; CDR3 protein: CASSFDQTYEQYF
V gene: TRBV19; J gene: TRBJ2-5; CDR3 protein: CASSINRDGQETQYF
V gene: TRBV12-3/TRBV12-4; J gene: TRBJ2-6; CDR3 protein: CASSQTRSGANVLTF
V gene: TRBV24-1; J gene: TRBJ2-1; CDR3 protein: CATDAGWDEQFF
V gene: TRBV5-8; J gene: TRBJ1-5; CDR3 protein: CASSFRTGSYSNQPQHF
V gene: TRBV24-1; J gene: TRBJ2-7; CDR3 protein: CATSPSGSEQYF